A selection of T cell receptor beta chains follows, all from one sample in a study of cytomegalovirus exposure and HLA in healthy donors. The assay was immunoSEQ multiplex PCR, and TCRdb's table has in-frame clones only and misses some. The sample shows around 150,000 clones, roughly four fifths of them seen only once. The sequencing input was PBMCs. The receptor set was obtained from a girl aged 2-9 years in good health and CMV-seropositive. Each CDR3 is given with its conserved first and last residue. D genes are given only for firm matches. A clone size is listed for some rows: how often the clone was seen (once, few, many), or a class if it is expanded.

>TRBJ2-1|-|TRBD2|TRBV6-4
CASSALATTYNEQFF
TGTGCCAGCAGTGCACTAGCGACAACCTACAATGAGCAGTTCTTC
>TRBJ2-1|once|-|TRBV28
CASRVTVEQFF
TGTGCCAGCCGAGTCACCGTTGAGCAGTTCTTC
>TRBJ2-1|-|TRBD2|TRBV4-1
CASSARLAGVNEQFF
TGCGCCAGCAGTGCCCGACTAGCGGGAGTGAATGAGCAGTTCTTC
>TRBJ2-7|-|-|TRBV5-1
CASSSQVSTYEQYF
TGCGCCAGCAGCTCACAGGTTTCCACCTACGAGCAGTACTTC
>TRBJ1-6|-|TRBD1|TRBV7-6
CASSRLQGDNSPLHF
TGTGCCAGCAGCCGCTTACAGGGGGACAATTCACCCCTCCACTTT
>TRBJ1-3|-|-|TRBV15
CATSRPLEQRAGNTIYF
TGTGCCACCAGCAGACCTTTAGAACAGAGGGCTGGAAACACCATATATTTT
>TRBJ2-1|-|-|TRBV28
CASSLDGLRYTYNEQFF
TGTGCCAGCAGTTTAGACGGACTACGTTATACCTACAATGAGCAGTTCTTC
>TRBJ2-1|-|-|TRBV13
CASSSLKIAWDEQFF
TGTGCCAGCAGCTCCCTAAAAATAGCGTGGGATGAGCAGTTCTTC
>TRBJ2-7|-|-|TRBV30
CAWSVQGGFYEQYF
TGTGCCTGGAGTGTGCAGGGGGGTTTCTACGAGCAGTACTTC
>TRBJ2-2|-|TRBD1|TRBV5-4
CASSDRGQGNTGELFF
TGTGCCAGCAGCGATAGGGGACAGGGAAACACCGGGGAGCTGTTTTTT
>TRBJ2-4|-|TRBD1|TRBV30
CAFAGGGYWIAKNIQYF
TGTGCCTTTGCAGGGGGCGGGTACTGGATAGCCAAAAACATTCAGTACTTC
>TRBJ2-7|-|TRBD2|TRBV18
CASSPTGTSGYEQYF
TGTGCCAGCTCACCTACCGGGACTAGCGGGTACGAGCAGTACTTC
>TRBJ1-2|-|-|TRBV28
CASTLLGGHTVGGYTF
TGTGCCAGCACATTATTGGGGGGTCATACAGTTGGGGGCTACACCTTC
>TRBJ2-3|-|-|TRBV10-3
CAQSGSSTDTQYF
TGTGCCCAAAGCGGATCTAGCACAGATACGCAGTATTTT
>TRBJ2-1|-|-|TRBV7-3
CASSLSSSGERLNEQFF
TGTGCCAGCAGCTTGTCCTCTTCGGGGGAGAGGTTAAATGAGCAGTTCTTC
>TRBJ1-5|-|TRBD1|TRBV15
CATSLTGGWNQPQHF
TGTGCCACCAGCTTAACAGGGGGCTGGAATCAGCCCCAGCATTTT
>TRBJ2-6|-|-|TRBV7-2
CASSARRSPNVLTF
TGTGCCAGCAGCGCAAGACGTAGCCCCAACGTCCTGACTTTC
>TRBJ2-7|-|TRBD1|TRBV7-3
CASSLGTGTGADEQYF
TGTGCCAGCAGCTTAGGGACCGGGACAGGGGCGGACGAGCAGTACTTC
>TRBJ1-2|-|-|TRBV5-1
CASRATESYGYTF
TGCGCCAGCAGGGCGACAGAGAGCTATGGCTACACCTTC
>TRBJ2-5|-|-|TRBV30
CAWARQAQETQYF
TGTGCCTGGGCCAGACAGGCCCAAGAGACCCAGTACTTC
>TRBJ1-5|-|-|TRBV27
CASSSGNQPQHF
TGTGCCAGCAGTTCGGGGAATCAGCCCCAGCATTTT
>TRBJ2-1|-|TRBD2|TRBV9
CASSPRPSGRGNEQFF
TGTGCCAGCAGCCCACGACCTAGCGGGAGAGGGAATGAGCAGTTCTTC
>TRBJ2-7|-|TRBD2|TRBV4-1
CASRAAKRGNSWGEQYF
TGCGCCAGCAGGGCAGCGAAGCGGGGCAACTCCTGGGGCGAGCAGTACTTC
>TRBJ1-4|-|TRBD1|TRBV6-6
CASNRGQTNEKLFF
TGTGCCAGCAACAGGGGTCAAACTAATGAAAAACTGTTTTTT
>TRBJ1-1|-|TRBD1|TRBV5-4
CASSLGGQGNTEAFF
TGTGCCAGCAGCTTGGGGGGACAGGGGAACACTGAAGCTTTCTTT
>TRBJ1-1|-|-|TRBV29-1
CSVTGGDLKAFF
TGCAGCGTCACGGGGGGGGATTTAAAAGCTTTCTTT
>TRBJ2-7|-|-|TRBV27
CASSLSWDFFSYEQYF
TGTGCCAGCAGTTTATCGTGGGACTTCTTCTCCTACGAGCAGTACTTC
>TRBJ1-5|-|-|TRBV4-1
CASSPTPPGAADQPQHF
TGCGCCAGCAGCCCAACGCCCCCTGGGGCCGCCGATCAGCCCCAGCATTTT
>TRBJ2-7|-|-|TRBV29-1
CSVVDSIYEQYF
TGCAGCGTTGTGGACAGCATCTACGAGCAGTACTTC